Here is one T cell receptor beta chain with its context. Its cognate antigen is unknown. 60 Vbeta and 13 Jbeta primers were used in PCR. TCRdb keeps only in-frame clones here, not all; method: immunoSEQ multiplex PCR. This table holds about 140,000 clones, 82% found once. With 3 bases removed from V and 0 bases from J, the gap between germline ends came to 19 bases. This CDR3 has 17 residues. CDR1 SGHRS and CDR2 YFSETQ come from the germline V gene. The sample originates from a study of cytomegalovirus exposure and HLA in healthy donors. The wider study: Approximately 80 million unique TCRs, all from HLA-typed donors, were included in an early release of the data. Study-level results: The study had only CMV serostatus as immune exposure information. TCR beta V- and J-gene trimming was later associated with a missense DCLRE1C variant.

Among the donors, all were healthy bone marrow donors. The sequence came from a woman aged 40-49 years in good health and CMV-seronegative. Input material: PBMCs. V usage is TRBV5-1 and J usage is TRBJ2-7, with a weak D call TRBD1 (7 bases). CDR3 region: CASSSTGGQPRSYEQYF. The CDR3 coding sequence is TGCGCCAGCAGCTCAACCGGGGGACAGCCCCGCTCCTACGAGCAGTACTTC.